One sample yielded the 24 T cell receptor beta chains listed below, sequenced in a study of blood T cell repertoires in COVID-19. Here immunoSEQ multiplex PCR was the method, and the copy in TCRdb shows in-frame clones only, minus some. Of approximately 430,000 clones in the sample, more than 80% were seen once. Sample: peripheral blood. The origin of the receptors is a woman younger than 45 with active or convalescent COVID-19.

This chain joins TRBV5-8 and TRBJ1-5, with a weak D call TRBD1 (5 bases). Germline V gene lookup returns CDR1 SGHTS and CDR2 YDEGEE. CDR3 length: 14 amino acids. Trimming left V 3 bases short and J 4 bases short, with 11 bases between. CDR3 amino acids: CASSSLGGNQPQHF. The CDR3 DNA follows: TGTGCCAGCAGCTCACTGGGGGGGAATCAGCCCCAGCATTTT.

About this clone: Other DNA sequences in the sample encode the same CDR3. V gene TRBV24-1 combines with J gene TRBJ2-3; 10 nucleotides line up with TRBD1. Germline V gene data show CDR1 as KGHDR and CDR2 as SFDVKD. V shed 3 bases, J shed 4 bases, and the junction held 6 bases outside the gene matches. This CDR3 is built from 16 residues. CDR3 sequence reads: CATSDPGQGGADTQYF. CDR3 DNA: TGTGCCACCAGTGATCCTGGACAGGGGGGCGCAGATACGCAGTATTTT.

The J gene is TRBJ1-4, the V gene TRBV4-1, with unresolved D. CDR1 is MGHRA and CDR2 is YSYEKL in the germline V gene. The CDR3 loop spans 14 amino acids. V lost 0 bases and J 8 bases, leaving 10 bases between the germline ends. The CDR3 DNA follows: TGCGCCAGCAGCCAAGATCTGAGGGAGGAAAAACTGTTTTTT. Amino acids: CASSQDLREEKLFF.

The CDR3 DNA is TGCGCCAGCAGCAGAGGTGGACAGGGGGCGAATGAAAAACTGTTTTTT. It codes for CASSRGGQGANEKLFF. This chain joins TRBV5-1 and TRBJ1-4; TRBD1 agrees at 11 bases. CDR1 is SGHRS and CDR2 is YFSETQ in the germline V gene. J was trimmed by 5 bases and V by 4 bases; bases with no gene match: 7. CDR3 length equals 16 residues. The full variable domain, with the rest looked up from reference TRBV5-1 and TRBJ1-4, is KAGVTQTPRYLIKTRGQQVTLSCSPISGHRSVSWYQQTPGQGLQFLFEYFSETQRNKGNFPGRFSGRQFSNSRSEMNVSTLELGDSALYLCASSRGGQGANEKLFFGSGTQLSVL.

The V call is TRBV6-4, the J call TRBJ1-2, with 11 bases aligning to TRBD1. V shed 7 bases and J 6 bases; nucleotides not matched to a gene: 10. This CDR3 region has 15 residues. The germline CDR1 and CDR2 sequences are MRHNA and SNTAGT. CDR3 sequence: CASNVKDRGRDGYTF. The CDR3 DNA reads TGTGCCAGCAACGTTAAGGACAGGGGGCGGGATGGCTACACCTTC.

The chain has TRBV10-1 and TRBJ1-4, with TRBD1 as a possible D gene (6 bases). Trimming shortened V by 6 bases and J by 3 bases, and 20 bases separated the two germline ends. This CDR3 is 17 amino acids long. CDR1 and CDR2 (germline): WNHNN, SYGVQD (reference sequence). CDR3 DNA sequence: TGCGCCAGCAGGATTACCCACGACAGGAGGTCTAATGAAAAACTGTTTTTT. As protein: CASRITHDRRSNEKLFF.

V usage is TRBV10-1 and J usage is TRBJ2-1; D is uncertain. The CDR3 contains 11 residues. Trimming removed 6 bases at V and 6 bases at J, with 6 bases between. Germline V gene lookup returns CDR1 WNHNN and CDR2 SYGVQD (reference sequence). The CDR3 DNA follows: TGCGCCAGCAGCCTAGGCAATGAGCAGTTCTTC. Protein product: CASSLGNEQFF.

A single count supports this clone. The chain is built from TRBV10-2 and TRBJ1-2; D is possibly TRBD1 (6 bases). Trimming removed 4 bases from V and 6 bases from J, with 18 bases in between. The CDR3 consists of 15 residues. CDR1 and CDR2 (germline): WSHSY, SAAADI. The CDR3 spells CASSAVTGSSDGYTF. Written as DNA, the CDR3 is TGCGCCAGCAGTGCGGTCACAGGGAGTTCGGATGGCTACACCTTC.

The genes are TRBV5-6 and TRBJ2-4; D unresolved. The CDR3 loop spans 13 amino acids. V was shortened by 5 bases and J by 5 bases, with 11 bases between the two germline ends. The germline gives CDR1 SGHDT, CDR2 YYEEEE. The DNA of the CDR3 is TGTGCCAGCAGTGTCTTCTTCCAAAACATTCAGTACTTC. This sequence encodes CASSVFFQNIQYF.

The chain employs TRBV19 and TRBJ2-3; D is uncertain. V shed 3 bases and J shed 0 bases, with 7 bases lying between them. The germline V gene encodes CDR1 LNHDA and CDR2 SQIVND (reference sequence). The CDR3 runs 14 residues. This CDR3 is CASSIGRSTDTQYF. In DNA form, the CDR3 reads TGTGCCAGTAGTATCGGCAGGAGCACAGATACGCAGTATTTT. The full variable domain, its missing parts supplied by reference TRBV19 and TRBJ2-3, is DGGITQSPKYLFRKEGQNVTLSCEQNLNHDAMYWYRQDPGQGLRLIYYSQIVNDFQKGDIAEGYSVSREKKESFPLTVTSAQKNPTAFYLCASSIGRSTDTQYFGPGTRLTVL.

A few counts support this clone. The chain combines TRBV27 with TRBJ1-6, with D possibly being TRBD1 (6 bases). CDR3 length: 15 residues. CDR1 is MNHEY, CDR2 SMNVEV, per germline (reference sequence). Trimming shortened V by 4 bases and J by 2 bases, and 9 bases separated the two germline ends. The CDR3 DNA sequence: TGTGCCAGCAGTTCGGCAGGGGCCTATAATTCACCCCTCCACTTT. Amino acids: CASSSAGAYNSPLHF.

The chain couples TRBV7-2 to TRBJ1-3; the match to TRBD1 covers 8 bases. Germline CDR1 is SGHTA and CDR2 is FQGNSA. This CDR3 has 17 amino acids. Germline trimming cut 5 bases from V and 0 bases from J; bases unmatched to any gene: 9. This CDR3 is CASSRSPGTGSGNTIYF. CDR3 nucleotides: TGTGCCAGCAGCAGGAGTCCCGGGACAGGCTCTGGAAACACCATATATTTT.

The chain carries TRBV6-1 and TRBJ1-2; D perhaps matches TRBD1 (5 bases). The CDR3 is made up of 12 amino acids. V shed 3 bases and J shed 6 bases, with 8 bases lying between them. The germline V gene has CDR1 MNHNS and CDR2 SASEGT. This CDR3 is CASSDGGNGYTF. The CDR3 region has the DNA TGTGCCAGCAGTGACGGGGGGAATGGCTACACCTTC.

The rearrangement joins TRBV5-1 to TRBJ2-5; TRBD1 agrees at 7 bases. J lost 3 bases, V lost 4 bases, and 9 bases had no gene match. Germline CDR1 SGHRS, CDR2 YFSETQ. The CDR3 is 15 residues long. CDR3 in DNA: TGCGCCAGCAGCCCCCGGGACAGCCTAGAAGAGACCCAGTACTTC. It encodes CASSPRDSLEETQYF. Filled out from reference TRBV5-1 and TRBJ2-5, the complete variable domain reads KAGVTQTPRYLIKTRGQQVTLSCSPISGHRSVSWYQQTPGQGLQFLFEYFSETQRNKGNFPGRFSGRQFSNSRSEMNVSTLELGDSALYLCASSPRDSLEETQYFGPGTRLLVL.

This clone was seen more than once but under ten times. V is TRBV7-9 and J is TRBJ2-2, with D perhaps matching TRBD1 (7 bases). V dropped 5 bases and J dropped 5 bases, with 18 bases sitting between them. The germline CDR1 and CDR2 sequences are SEHNR and FQNEAQ (reference sequence). CDR3 length: 16 amino acids. CDR3 sequence: CASSPMEGAGTGELFF. Written as DNA, the CDR3 is TGTGCCAGCAGCCCCATGGAGGGGGCGGGAACCGGGGAGCTGTTTTTT.

This chain links TRBV6-5 with TRBJ1-2; the D is unclear. Germline CDR1 reads MNHEY; CDR2 reads SVGAGI. This CDR3 is 15 amino acids long. Trimming pared 2 bases from V and 0 bases from J, leaving 10 bases between. The CDR3 here is CASSYGDNPNYGYTF. The CDR3 DNA reads as TGTGCCAGCAGTTACGGTGACAACCCTAACTATGGCTACACCTTC.

The chain combines TRBV13 with TRBJ1-2; TRBD1 matches 7 bases. Trimming cost V 7 bases and J 2 bases; bases outside gene matches: 4. Germline CDR1 PRHDT, CDR2 FYEKMQ (reference sequence). The CDR3 spans 13 residues. CDR3 sequence (DNA): TGTGCCAGCACCGGGACAGAGAACTATGGCTACACCTTC. It yields the protein CASTGTENYGYTF.

V is TRBV3-1 (or the pseudogene TRBV3-2) and J is TRBJ2-7; possible D gene TRBD1, 6 bases. Between the trimmed V and J ends, which lost 0 bases and 1 base, there was a span of 16 bases. This CDR3 comprises 17 residues. Per germline, CDR1 LGHDT and CDR2 YNNKEL (reference sequence). CDR3 protein: CASSQDNTGMGSYEQYF. For the CDR3, the DNA is TGTGCCAGCAGCCAAGATAATACAGGGATGGGATCCTACGAGCAGTACTTC.

CDR3 protein: CASSQAKVDSGLSTDTQYF. CDR3 nucleotide sequence: TGCGCCAGCAGCCAAGCCAAGGTGGATAGCGGTCTCAGCACAGATACGCAGTATTTT. The V gene is TRBV4-1, the J gene TRBJ2-3; D is possibly TRBD2 (6 bases). This CDR3 is built from 19 residues. V lost 1 base to trimming and J lost 0 bases, with 20 bases between them. CDR1 is MGHRA, CDR2 YSYEKL, per germline.

The gene calls are TRBV10-3 and TRBJ1-1; tentative D call: TRBD1 (6 bases). Germline V CDR1 and CDR2: ENHRY, SYGVKD. V dropped 9 bases and J dropped 1 base, with 12 bases sitting between them. The CDR3 is made up of 13 amino acids. The CDR3: CAITQGPNTEAFF. Here the CDR3 DNA reads TGTGCCATAACACAGGGACCGAACACTGAAGCTTTCTTT.

The chain links TRBV3-1 (or the pseudogene TRBV3-2) to TRBJ1-2; 7 nucleotides line up with TRBD1. The junction had 7 bases not matched to a gene; V was cut back by 3 bases and J by 0 bases. Germline CDR1 reads LGHDT; CDR2 reads YNNKEL (reference sequence). This CDR3 comprises 16 residues. The CDR3 is CASSHLDREANYGYTF. The DNA of the CDR3 is TGTGCCAGCAGCCACCTAGACAGGGAAGCTAACTATGGCTACACCTTC.

V is TRBV4-1 and J is TRBJ1-1; 8 bases fit TRBD1. V lost 4 bases and J lost 4; bases outside the gene matches: 11. The CDR3 is 16 residues long. Germline CDR1 is MGHRA and CDR2 is YSYEKL. This CDR3 is CASSRMTGALSTEAFF. CDR3 in DNA: TGCGCCAGCAGCCGGATGACAGGGGCTTTGAGCACTGAAGCTTTCTTT.

The chain carries TRBV18 and TRBJ1-1; D is perhaps TRBD1 (5 bases). V lost 3 bases, J lost 10 bases, and 21 bases lay in between. This CDR3 region has 15 residues. Germline loops: CDR1 KGHSH, CDR2 LQKENI. The CDR3 loop reads CASSPKAQGFIGAFF. In DNA, the CDR3 is TGTGCCAGCTCACCCAAAGCCCAGGGCTTTATTGGAGCTTTCTTT.

The chain is built from TRBV15 and TRBJ1-2; TRBD1 agrees at 8 bases. The CDR3 sequence is 13 residues long. CDR1 is LNHNV, CDR2 YYDKDF, per germline (reference sequence). Trimming at V came to 5 bases and at J to 5 bases, leaving 4 bases not matched to a gene. The CDR3 DNA sequence: TGTGCCACCAGCGCAGGGGGCCAATATGGCTACACCTTC. This codes for CATSAGGQYGYTF.